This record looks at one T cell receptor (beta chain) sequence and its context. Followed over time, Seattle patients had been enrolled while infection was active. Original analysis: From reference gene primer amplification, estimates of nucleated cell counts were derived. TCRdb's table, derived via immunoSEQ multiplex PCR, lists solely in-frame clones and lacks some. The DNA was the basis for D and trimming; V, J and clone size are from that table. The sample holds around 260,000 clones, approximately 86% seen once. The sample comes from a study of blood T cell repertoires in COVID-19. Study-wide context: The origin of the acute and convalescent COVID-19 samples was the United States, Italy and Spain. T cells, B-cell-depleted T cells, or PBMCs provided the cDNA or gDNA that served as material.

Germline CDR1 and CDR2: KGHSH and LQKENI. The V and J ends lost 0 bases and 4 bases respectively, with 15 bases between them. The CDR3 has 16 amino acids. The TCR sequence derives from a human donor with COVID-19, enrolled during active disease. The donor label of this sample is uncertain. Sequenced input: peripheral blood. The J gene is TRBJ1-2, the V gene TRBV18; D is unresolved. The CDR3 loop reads CASSPPNRGRGYGYTF. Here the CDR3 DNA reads TGTGCCAGCTCACCACCGAACCGAGGTCGGGGCTATGGCTACACCTTC.